This T cell receptor beta chain was recorded in a study of shared clonotypes between healthy human individuals (TCRdb year 2020). Notes on the research overall: The cohort comprised two women and a few men aged 18 to 49 years. For each donor, CD4 naive and CD4 memory were each given three plates, CD8 naive was given two plates, and CD8 memory was given one plate. To increase sequencing depth and limit assay-specific biases, different laboratories used diverse techniques to prepare libraries and sequence TCR repertoires. Each donor's leukapheresis produced roughly between roughly 0.85 and 10 billion PBMCs. Blood TCR repertoires of several healthy adults were deeply sequenced to estimate repertoire size and the extent of clonotype sharing between individuals.

TCR CDR3 regions were amplified from genomic DNA by multiplex PCR using the deep immunoSEQ assay. For each cell subset, the extracted genomic DNA was distributed evenly across all wells of several immunoSEQ 96-well plates, and each plate served as one replicate. For sorted subsets, each replicate PCR was loaded with approximately 0.2 ug genomic DNA, equivalent to about 30,000 T cell genomes. Purified libraries were quantified with a Qubit 3.0 fluorometer, sized on a Bioanalyzer 2100, and re-quantified with the KAPA Library Quantification kit. Each immunoSEQ 96-well plate was sequenced on its own single-read 150-cycle Illumina NextSeq 550 flow cell. The study's own analysis went as follows. Because the immunoSEQ output included only junctional sequences and no quality scores, the filtering could not be the same as the filtering used for full-length reads. Sequences were annotated with PyIR, a Python wrapper for IgBLAST v1.9, using IMGT germline references to assign V/J genes and CDR3. Any read was removed if the V/J assignment was weak (E-value above 1e-6), the CDR3 was missing, or the read contained stop codons, out-of-frame junctions, or ambiguous translated residues. V3J clonotypes were defined as sequences sharing the same inferred V gene, J gene, and CDR3 amino acid sequence. Percentage overlap between repertoires was calculated by dividing the number of shared unique clonotypes by the size of the smaller repertoire. Three approaches were used to assess repertoire richness: RTK rarefaction, the Chao1 estimator, and Recon v2.1 estimates of unobserved clonotypes. OLGA was used to compute generation probabilities for all TCRbeta clonotypes that the gDNA method yielded from a handful of donors. TCRdb took this table from immuneACCESS and kept in-frame rearrangements with V and J called. Such tables lack part of the clones; where checked against another copy, unresolved V genes explain under half of the gap, and the rest is unexplained. That table supplies the V and J calls and clone size; D and trimming were determined from the DNA. Within this sample are about 1 million clones, with 65% to 80% of them counted one time only. The leading ten clones occupy 1.4% of the sample.

Study-wide conclusions, independent of this receptor: Clonotypes shared by all four sorted-subset donors showed higher generation probabilities than non-shared clonotypes. Pairwise subsampling indicated that sequencing depth was expected to affect the degree of clonotype sharing among donors. Sampling was restricted to blood, and TCR repertoires in tissue are likely to differ from TCR repertoires in blood. Larger estimated clonotype richness was generally found for naive subsets than for memory subsets. About 5% of naive CD4, around 4% of naive CD8, 2.3% of memory CD4, and about 0.4% of memory CD8 clonotypes were shared across a handful of donors. Rarefaction of sorted-subset datasets indicated incomplete sequencing despite the large sequencing depth. The genetic and exposure-history diversity represented was limited by the small number of donors.

V gives up 0 bases and J gives up 1 base, and the segment between their germline ends measures 4 bases. The germline V gene encodes CDR1 SGHTA and CDR2 FQGNSA. The CDR3 runs 13 residues from the cysteine to the phenylalanine. The CDR3 DNA has 39 bases and is translated from base 1. Healthy HIV-negative adults with no recently reported acute infections or vaccinations were included as donors. Every donor was a Caucasian adult residing in Nashville, Tennessee, USA. CD4+ T cells were enriched by magnetic negative selection; naive cells were then positively selected on CD45RA, and the negative fraction formed the memory subset. After blood collection by leukapheresis, PBMCs were isolated using Ficoll-Histopaque density gradient centrifugation and then cryopreserved in the vapor phase of liquid nitrogen. Purity and quantity of every magnetically sorted T cell population were checked by analytical flow cytometry. Genomic DNA was isolated from each sorted fraction and quantified by UV absorbance on a Nanodrop 2000c.

Note on this clone: There is no known antigen for this receptor. Base quality data are lacking; no much larger clone is found one base away. The sample contains more than one DNA sequence encoding this CDR3.

The receptor chain draws on TRBV7-2 and TRBJ2-7, with no confident D gene call. The sequence was obtained from a man aged 18 to 29 in good health. Sequenced input: memory CD4+ T cells sorted from blood. The meaning of the sample's cell subset or site label: CD45RA-negative fraction. CDR3 loop: CASSLAESYEQYF. The DNA reads as follows: TGTGCCAGCAGCTTAGCGGAGTCCTACGAGCAGTACTTC.